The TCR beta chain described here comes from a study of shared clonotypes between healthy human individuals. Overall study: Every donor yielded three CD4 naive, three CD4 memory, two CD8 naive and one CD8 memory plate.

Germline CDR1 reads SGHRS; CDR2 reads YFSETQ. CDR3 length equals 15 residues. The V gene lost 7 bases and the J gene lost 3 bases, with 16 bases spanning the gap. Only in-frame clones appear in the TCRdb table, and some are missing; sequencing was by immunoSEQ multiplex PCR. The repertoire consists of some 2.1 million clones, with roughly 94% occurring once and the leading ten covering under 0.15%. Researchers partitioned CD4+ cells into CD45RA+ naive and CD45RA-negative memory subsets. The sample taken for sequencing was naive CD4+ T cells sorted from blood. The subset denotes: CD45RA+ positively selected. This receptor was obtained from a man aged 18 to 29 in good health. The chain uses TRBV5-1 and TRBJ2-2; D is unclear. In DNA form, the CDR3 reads TGCGCCAGCTCAGTTTGGGGTGCAGACACCGGGGAGCTGTTTTTT. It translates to CASSVWGADTGELFF. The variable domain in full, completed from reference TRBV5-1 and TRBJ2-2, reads KAGVTQTPRYLIKTRGQQVTLSCSPISGHRSVSWYQQTPGQGLQFLFEYFSETQRNKGNFPGRFSGRQFSNSRSEMNVSTLELGDSALYLCASSVWGADTGELFFGEGSRLTVL.